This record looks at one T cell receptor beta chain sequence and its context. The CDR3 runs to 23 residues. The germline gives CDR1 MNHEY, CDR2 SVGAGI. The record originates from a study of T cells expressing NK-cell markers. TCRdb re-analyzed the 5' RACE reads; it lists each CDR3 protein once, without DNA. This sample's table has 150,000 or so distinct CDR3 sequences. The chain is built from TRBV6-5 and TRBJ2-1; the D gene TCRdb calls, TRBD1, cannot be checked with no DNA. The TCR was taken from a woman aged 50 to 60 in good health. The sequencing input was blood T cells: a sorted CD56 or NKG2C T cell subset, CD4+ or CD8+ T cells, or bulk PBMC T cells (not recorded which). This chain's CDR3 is CASSPEGVRSRGGEGEDYNEQFF.